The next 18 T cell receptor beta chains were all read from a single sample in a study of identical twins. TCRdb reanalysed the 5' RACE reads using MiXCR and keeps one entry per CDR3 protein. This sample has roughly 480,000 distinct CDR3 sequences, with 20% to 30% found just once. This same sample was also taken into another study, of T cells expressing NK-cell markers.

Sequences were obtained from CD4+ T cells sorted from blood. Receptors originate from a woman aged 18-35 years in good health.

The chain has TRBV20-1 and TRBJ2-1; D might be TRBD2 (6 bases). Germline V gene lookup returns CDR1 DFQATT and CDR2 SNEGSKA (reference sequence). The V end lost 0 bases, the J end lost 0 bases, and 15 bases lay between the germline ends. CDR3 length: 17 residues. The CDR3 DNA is TGCAGTGCTAGAGATGCCGGGACTTCGAGCTCCTACAATGAGCAGTTCTTC. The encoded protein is CSARDAGTSSSYNEQFF.

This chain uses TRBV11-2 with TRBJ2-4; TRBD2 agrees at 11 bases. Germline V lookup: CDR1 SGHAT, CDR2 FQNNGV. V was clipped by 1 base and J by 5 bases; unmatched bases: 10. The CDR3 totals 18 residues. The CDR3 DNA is TGTGCCAGCAGCTTAGGTAGCGGGAGGGCCGTGACCCAAAACATTCAGTACTTC. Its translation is CASSLGSGRAVTQNIQYF.

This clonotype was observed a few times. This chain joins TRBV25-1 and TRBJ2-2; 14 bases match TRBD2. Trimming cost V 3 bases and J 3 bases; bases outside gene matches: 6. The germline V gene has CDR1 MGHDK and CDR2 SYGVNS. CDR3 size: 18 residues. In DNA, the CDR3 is TGTGCCAGCAGTGAGACTAGCGGGGGGGCCTGGTACACCGGGGAGCTGTTTTTT. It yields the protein CASSETSGGAWYTGELFF.

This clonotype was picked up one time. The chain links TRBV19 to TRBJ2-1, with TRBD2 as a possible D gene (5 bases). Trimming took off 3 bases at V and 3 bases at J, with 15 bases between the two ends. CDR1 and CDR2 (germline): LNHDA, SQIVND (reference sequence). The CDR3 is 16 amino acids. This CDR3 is CASSIRGQSHYNEQFF. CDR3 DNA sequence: TGTGCCAGTAGTATCAGAGGGCAGAGCCACTACAATGAGCAGTTCTTC. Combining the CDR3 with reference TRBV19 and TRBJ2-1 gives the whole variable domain DGGITQSPKYLFRKEGQNVTLSCEQNLNHDAMYWYRQDPGQGLRLIYYSQIVNDFQKGDIAEGYSVSREKKESFPLTVTSAQKNPTAFYLCASSIRGQSHYNEQFFGPGTRLTVL.

CDR3: CASSSSGTSGSGELFF. The CDR3 DNA follows: TGCGCCAGCAGCTCATCCGGGACTAGCGGGTCCGGGGAGCTGTTTTTT. V gene TRBV5-1 combines with J gene TRBJ2-2; 12 positions match TRBD2. CDR1 is SGHRS and CDR2 is YFSETQ in the germline V gene. CDR3 size: 16 residues. V dropped 3 bases and J dropped 6; count of bases not matched to a gene: 6.

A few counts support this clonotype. This CDR3 reads CASKGRGRGITEAFF. The CDR3 DNA reads as TGTGCCAGCAAGGGCAGGGGGCGAGGGATCACTGAAGCTTTCTTT. The chain uses TRBV2 and TRBJ1-1, with 8 bases that match TRBD1. The CDR3 sequence is 15 residues long. Germline values: CDR1 SNHLY, CDR2 FYNNEI. Unmatched junction bases numbered 11, after V lost 7 bases and J lost 4 bases.

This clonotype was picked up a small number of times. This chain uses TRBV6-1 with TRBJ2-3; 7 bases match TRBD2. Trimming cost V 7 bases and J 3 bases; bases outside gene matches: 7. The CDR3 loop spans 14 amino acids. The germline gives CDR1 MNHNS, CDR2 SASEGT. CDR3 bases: TGTGCCAGCACCCCCCCGGGAGGTACAGATACGCAGTATTTT. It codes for CASTPPGGTDTQYF.

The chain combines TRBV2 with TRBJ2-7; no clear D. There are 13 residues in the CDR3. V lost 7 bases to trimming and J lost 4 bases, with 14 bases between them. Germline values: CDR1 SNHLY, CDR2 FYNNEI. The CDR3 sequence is CASMERDWYEQYF. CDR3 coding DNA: TGTGCCAGCATGGAAAGGGATTGGTACGAGCAGTACTTC.

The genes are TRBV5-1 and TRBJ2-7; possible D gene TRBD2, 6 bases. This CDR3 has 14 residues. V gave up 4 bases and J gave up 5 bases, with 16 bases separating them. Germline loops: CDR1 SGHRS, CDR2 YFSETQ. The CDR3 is CASSLPGGPNEQYF. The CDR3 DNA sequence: TGCGCCAGCAGCCTTCCAGGAGGGCCAAACGAGCAGTACTTC.

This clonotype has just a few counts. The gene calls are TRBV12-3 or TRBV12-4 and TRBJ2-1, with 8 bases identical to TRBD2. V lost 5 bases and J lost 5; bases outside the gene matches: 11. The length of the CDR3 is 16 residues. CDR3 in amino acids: CASSRGRTSSNNEQFF. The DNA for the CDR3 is TGTGCCAGCAGTCGCGGTCGGACTAGCAGTAACAATGAGCAGTTCTTC.

CDR3: CASSSLRDRETQYF. The CDR3 DNA reads TGTGCCAGCAGTTCACTCCGGGACAGAGAGACCCAGTACTTC. The V gene is TRBV11-2, the J gene TRBJ2-5, with 7 nucleotides matching TRBD1. The germline gives CDR1 SGHAT, CDR2 FQNNGV. The CDR3 loop spans 14 amino acids. The ends lost 6 bases at V and 4 bases at J; junction bases unmatched: 8.

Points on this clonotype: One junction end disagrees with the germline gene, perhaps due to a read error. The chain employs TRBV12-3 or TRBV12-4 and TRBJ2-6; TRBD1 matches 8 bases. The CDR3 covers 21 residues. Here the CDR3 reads CASSLGRALWTGLSGANVLTF. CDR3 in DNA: TGTGCCAGCAGCTTAGGACGAGCCCTATGGACAGGGCTCTCTGGGGCCAACGTCCTGACTTTC.

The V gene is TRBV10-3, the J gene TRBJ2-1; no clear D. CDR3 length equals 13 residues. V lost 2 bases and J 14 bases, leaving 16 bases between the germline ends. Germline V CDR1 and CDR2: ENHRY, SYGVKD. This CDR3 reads CAISEPFRGSKFF. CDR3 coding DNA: TGTGCCATCAGTGAGCCCTTCCGCGGTAGCAAGTTCTTC.

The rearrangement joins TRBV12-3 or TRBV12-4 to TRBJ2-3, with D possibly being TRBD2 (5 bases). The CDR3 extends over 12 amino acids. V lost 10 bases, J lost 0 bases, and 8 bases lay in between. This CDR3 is CATRGSTDTQYF. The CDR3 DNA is TGTGCCACCCGGGGTAGCACAGATACGCAGTATTTT.

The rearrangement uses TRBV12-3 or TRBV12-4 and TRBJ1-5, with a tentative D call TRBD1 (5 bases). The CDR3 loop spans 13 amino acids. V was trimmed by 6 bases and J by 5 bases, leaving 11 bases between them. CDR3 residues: CASSRQLYQPQHF. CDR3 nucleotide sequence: TGTGCCAGCAGCAGACAGTTATATCAGCCCCAGCATTTT.

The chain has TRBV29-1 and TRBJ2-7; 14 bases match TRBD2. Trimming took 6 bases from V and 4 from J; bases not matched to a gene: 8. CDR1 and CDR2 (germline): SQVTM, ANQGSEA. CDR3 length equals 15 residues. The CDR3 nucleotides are TGCAGCGTCGCCTCTGGACTAGCGGGAGGTTACGAGCAGTACTTC. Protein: CSVASGLAGGYEQYF.

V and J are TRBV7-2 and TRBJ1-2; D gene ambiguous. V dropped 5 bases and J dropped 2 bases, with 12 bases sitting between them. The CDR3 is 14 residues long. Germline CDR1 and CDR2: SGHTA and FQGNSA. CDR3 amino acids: CASSPAGLNYGYTF. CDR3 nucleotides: TGTGCCAGCAGCCCCGCCGGGCTAAACTATGGCTACACCTTC.

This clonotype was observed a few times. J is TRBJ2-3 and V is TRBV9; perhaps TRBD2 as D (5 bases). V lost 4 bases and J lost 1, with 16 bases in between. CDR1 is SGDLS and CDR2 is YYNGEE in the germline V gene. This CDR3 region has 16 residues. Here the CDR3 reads CASSPRPSRRTDTQYF. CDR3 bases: TGTGCCAGCAGCCCCCGCCCTAGCAGACGCACAGATACGCAGTATTTT.